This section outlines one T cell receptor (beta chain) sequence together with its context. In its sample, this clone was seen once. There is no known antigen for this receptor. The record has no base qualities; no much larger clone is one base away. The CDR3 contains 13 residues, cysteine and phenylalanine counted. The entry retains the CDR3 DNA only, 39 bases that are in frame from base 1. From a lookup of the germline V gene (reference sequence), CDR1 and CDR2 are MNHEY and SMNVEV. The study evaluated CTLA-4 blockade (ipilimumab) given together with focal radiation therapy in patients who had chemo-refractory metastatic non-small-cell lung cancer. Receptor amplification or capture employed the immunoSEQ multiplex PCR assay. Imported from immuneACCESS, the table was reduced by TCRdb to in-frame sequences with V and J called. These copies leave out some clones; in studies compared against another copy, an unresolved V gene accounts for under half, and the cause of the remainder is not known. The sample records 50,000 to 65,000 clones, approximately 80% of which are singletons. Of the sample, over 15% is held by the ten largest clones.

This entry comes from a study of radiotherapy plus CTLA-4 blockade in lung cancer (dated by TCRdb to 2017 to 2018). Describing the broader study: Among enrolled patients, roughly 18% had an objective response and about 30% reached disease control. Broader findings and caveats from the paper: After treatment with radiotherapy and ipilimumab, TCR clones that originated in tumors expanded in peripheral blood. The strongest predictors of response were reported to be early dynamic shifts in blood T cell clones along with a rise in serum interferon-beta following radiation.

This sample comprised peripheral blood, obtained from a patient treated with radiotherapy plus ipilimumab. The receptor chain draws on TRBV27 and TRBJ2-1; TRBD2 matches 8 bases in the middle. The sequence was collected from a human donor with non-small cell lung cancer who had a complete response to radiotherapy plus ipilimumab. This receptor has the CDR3 CEGSGISYNEQFF. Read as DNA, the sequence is TGTGAAGGTAGCGGGATCTCCTACAATGAGCAGTTCTTC.